The clone carrying this T cell receptor beta chain showed up just a few times. This sample is drawn from a study of shared clonotypes between healthy human individuals. The assay was immunoSEQ multiplex PCR, and TCRdb's table has in-frame clones only and misses some. The sample holds about 1.1 million clones, approximately 80% seen once. CDR1 and CDR2 (germline): MNHNY, SVGAGI (reference sequence). The CDR3 extends over 14 amino acids. Trimming took off 0 bases at V and 5 bases at J, with 8 bases between the two ends. The source of this sequence is a man aged 18 to 35 in good health. Some clones in this sample may be carry-over from other donors' samples. The rearrangement links TRBV6-6 to TRBJ1-5, with D perhaps TRBD1 (5 bases). Sequenced input: memory CD4+ T cells from PBMCs. Noted subset: CD45RA-negative fraction. CDR3 bases: TGTGCCAGCAGTTACTCAGGGGCCGATCAGCCCCAGCATTTT. Translation gives CASSYSGADQPQHF.